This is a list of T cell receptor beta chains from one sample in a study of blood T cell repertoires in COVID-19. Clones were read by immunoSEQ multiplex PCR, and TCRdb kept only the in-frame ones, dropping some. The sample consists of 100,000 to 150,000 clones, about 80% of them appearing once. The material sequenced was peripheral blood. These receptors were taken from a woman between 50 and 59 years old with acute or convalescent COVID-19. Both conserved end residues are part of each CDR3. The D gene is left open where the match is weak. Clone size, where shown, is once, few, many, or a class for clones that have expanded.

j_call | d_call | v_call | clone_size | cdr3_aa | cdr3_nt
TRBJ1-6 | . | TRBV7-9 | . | CASSLEQGNSPLHF | TGTGCCAGCAGCTTAGAACAGGGCAATTCACCCCTCCACTTT
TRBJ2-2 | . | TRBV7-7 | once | CASSPSSGTGELFF | TGTGCTAGCAGCCCTAGCTCCGGGACCGGGGAGCTGTTTTTT
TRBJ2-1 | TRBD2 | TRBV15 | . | CATSRVGLAGSDEQFF | TGTGCCACCAGCAGAGTTGGACTAGCGGGGTCGGATGAGCAGTTCTTC
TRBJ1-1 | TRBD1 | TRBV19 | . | CASSSTGVTEAFF | TGTGCCAGTAGTAGCACAGGGGTTACTGAAGCTTTCTTT
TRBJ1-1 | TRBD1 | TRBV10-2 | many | CASGDRETNTEAFF | TGCGCCAGCGGCGACAGGGAAACGAACACTGAAGCTTTCTTT
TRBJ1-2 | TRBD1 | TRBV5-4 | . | CASSLTGGTYGYTF | TGTGCCAGCAGCTTGACAGGGGGCACCTATGGCTACACCTTC
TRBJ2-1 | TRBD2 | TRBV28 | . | CASSVSLAGVWNEQFF | TGTGCCAGCAGTGTCAGTCTAGCGGGAGTTTGGAATGAGCAGTTCTTC
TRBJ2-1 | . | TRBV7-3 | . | CASSSEVMGSREQFF | TGTGCCAGCAGTTCCGAGGTTATGGGGAGCAGGGAGCAGTTCTTC
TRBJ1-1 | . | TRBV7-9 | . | CASSQGGFTEAFF | TGTGCCAGCAGCCAAGGGGGTTTTACTGAAGCTTTCTTT
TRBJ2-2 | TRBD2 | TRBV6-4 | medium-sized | CASSGTSGSGGELFF | TGTGCCAGCAGTGGGACTAGCGGGAGCGGCGGGGAGCTGTTTTTT
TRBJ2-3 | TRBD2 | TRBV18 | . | CASSPGLASDTQYF | TGTGCCAGCTCGCCGGGACTAGCGTCAGATACGCAGTATTTT
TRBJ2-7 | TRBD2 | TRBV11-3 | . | CASKPSGTSYEQYF | TGTGCCAGCAAACCCTCCGGGACTAGCTACGAGCAGTACTTC
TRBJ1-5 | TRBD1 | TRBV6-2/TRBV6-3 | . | CASSYGTVNQPQHF | TGTGCCAGCAGTTATGGGACAGTCAATCAGCCCCAGCATTTT
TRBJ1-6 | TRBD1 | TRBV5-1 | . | CASSSRPGGSSPLHF | TGCGCCAGCAGCTCGCGACCAGGGGGTAGCTCACCCCTCCACTTT
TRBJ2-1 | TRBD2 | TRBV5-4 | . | CASSSPGSGGASNEQFF | TGTGCCAGCAGCTCCCCGGGTAGCGGGGGGGCTAGCAATGAGCAGTTCTTC
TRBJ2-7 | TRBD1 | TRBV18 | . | CASTMGQGIPYEQYF | TGTGCCAGCACTATGGGACAGGGAATCCCCTACGAGCAGTACTTC
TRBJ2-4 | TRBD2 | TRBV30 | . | CAWKGSPAGGNIQYF | TGTGCCTGGAAAGGGTCGCCAGCGGGAGGGAACATTCAGTACTTC
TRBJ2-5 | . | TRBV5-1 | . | CASSLSYQETQYF | TGCGCCAGCAGCTTAAGCTACCAAGAGACCCAGTACTTC
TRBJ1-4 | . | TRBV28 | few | CASSRFSPTEKLFF | TGTGCCAGCAGTCGGTTCTCGCCTACTGAAAAACTGTTTTTT
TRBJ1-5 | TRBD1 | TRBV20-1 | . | CSASSTGGGQPQHF | TGCAGTGCTAGTTCGACAGGGGGAGGTCAGCCCCAGCATTTT
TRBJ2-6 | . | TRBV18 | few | CASSPNWRVGANVLTF | TGTGCCAGCTCACCGAATTGGAGAGTCGGGGCCAACGTCCTGACTTTC
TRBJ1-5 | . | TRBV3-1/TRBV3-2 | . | CASSQVFTGGQPQHF | TGTGCCAGCAGCCAAGTTTTCACGGGTGGACAGCCCCAGCATTTT
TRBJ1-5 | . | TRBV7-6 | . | CASSLGLREPQHF | TGTGCCAGCAGCTTAGGACTGAGGGAGCCCCAGCATTTT
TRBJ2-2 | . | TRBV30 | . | CAWSVQGWTGELFF | TGTGCCTGGAGTGTACAGGGATGGACCGGGGAGCTGTTTTTT
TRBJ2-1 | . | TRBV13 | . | CASSTRETHEQFF | TGTGCCAGCAGCACCCGGGAAACTCATGAGCAGTTCTTC
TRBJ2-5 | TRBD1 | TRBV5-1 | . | CASSISGTGEETQYF | TGCGCCAGCAGCATATCCGGGACAGGGGAAGAGACCCAGTACTTC